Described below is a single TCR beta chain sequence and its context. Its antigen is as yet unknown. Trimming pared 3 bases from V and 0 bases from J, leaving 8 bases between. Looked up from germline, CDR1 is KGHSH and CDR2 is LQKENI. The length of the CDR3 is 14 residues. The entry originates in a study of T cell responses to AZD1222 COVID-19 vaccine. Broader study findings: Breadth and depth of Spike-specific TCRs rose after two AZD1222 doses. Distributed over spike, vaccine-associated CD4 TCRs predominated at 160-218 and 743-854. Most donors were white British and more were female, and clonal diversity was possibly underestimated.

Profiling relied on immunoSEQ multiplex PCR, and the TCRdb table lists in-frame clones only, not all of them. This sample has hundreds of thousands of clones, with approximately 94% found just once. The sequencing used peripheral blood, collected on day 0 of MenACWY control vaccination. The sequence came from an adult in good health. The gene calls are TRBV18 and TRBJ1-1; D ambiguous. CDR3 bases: TGTGCCAGCTCACCGAGCACCATGAACACTGAAGCTTTCTTT. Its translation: CASSPSTMNTEAFF.